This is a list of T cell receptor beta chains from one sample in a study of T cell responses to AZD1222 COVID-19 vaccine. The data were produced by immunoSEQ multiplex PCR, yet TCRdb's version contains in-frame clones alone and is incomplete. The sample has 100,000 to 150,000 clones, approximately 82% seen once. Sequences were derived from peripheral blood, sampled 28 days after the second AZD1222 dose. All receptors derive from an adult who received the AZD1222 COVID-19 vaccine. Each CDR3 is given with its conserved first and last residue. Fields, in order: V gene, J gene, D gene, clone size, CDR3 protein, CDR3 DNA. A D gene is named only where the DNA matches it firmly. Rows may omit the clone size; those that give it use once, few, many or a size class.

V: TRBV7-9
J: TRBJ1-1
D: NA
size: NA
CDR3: CASSLSSMNTEAFF
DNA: TGTGCCAGCAGCTTAAGCAGCATGAACACTGAAGCTTTCTTT

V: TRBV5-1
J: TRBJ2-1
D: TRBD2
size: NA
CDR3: CASSWLAAFNEQFF
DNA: TGCGCCAGCAGCTGGCTAGCGGCCTTCAATGAGCAGTTCTTC

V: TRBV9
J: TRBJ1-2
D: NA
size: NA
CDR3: CASSFSTNYGYTF
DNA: TGTGCCAGCAGCTTTAGTACTAACTATGGCTACACCTTC

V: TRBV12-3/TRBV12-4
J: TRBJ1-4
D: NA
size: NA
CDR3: CASRRGANEKLFF
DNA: TGTGCCAGCAGGCGAGGCGCCAATGAAAAACTGTTTTTT

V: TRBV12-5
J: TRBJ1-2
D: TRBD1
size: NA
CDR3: CASGLVQQGAAIDGYTF
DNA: TGTGCTAGTGGTTTGGTTCAACAGGGGGCTGCGATTGATGGCTACACCTTC

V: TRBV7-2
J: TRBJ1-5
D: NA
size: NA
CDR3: CASSLRGDSNQPQHF
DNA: TGTGCCAGCAGCTTAAGGGGGGACAGCAATCAGCCCCAGCATTTT

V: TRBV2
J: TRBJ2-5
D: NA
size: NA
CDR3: CASSLGLGKGGETQYF
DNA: TGTGCCAGCAGTTTGGGACTGGGGAAAGGGGGAGAGACCCAGTACTTC

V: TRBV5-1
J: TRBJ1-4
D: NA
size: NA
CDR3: CASSLEGRGANEKLFF
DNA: TGCGCCAGCAGCTTGGAGGGTAGGGGAGCTAATGAAAAACTGTTTTTT

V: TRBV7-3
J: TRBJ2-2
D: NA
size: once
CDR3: CASSSRLEAGELFF
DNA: TGTGCCAGCAGTTCGCGCCTCGAGGCCGGGGAGCTGTTTTTT

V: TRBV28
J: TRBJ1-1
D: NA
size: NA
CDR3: CASSRYPGEAFF
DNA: TGTGCCAGCAGCCGCTATCCAGGGGAAGCTTTCTTT

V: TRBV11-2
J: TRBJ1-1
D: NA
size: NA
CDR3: CASSLEIGGTEAFF
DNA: TGTGCCAGCAGCTTAGAGATAGGGGGCACTGAAGCTTTCTTT

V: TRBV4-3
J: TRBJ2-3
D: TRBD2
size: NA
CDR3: CASSQDIGAGQYEDTQYF
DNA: TGCGCCAGCAGCCAAGATATAGGAGCGGGGCAATACGAAGATACGCAGTATTTT

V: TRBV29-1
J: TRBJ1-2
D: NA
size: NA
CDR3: CSVEEQARGYTF
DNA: TGCAGCGTTGAAGAACAGGCCCGGGGCTACACCTTC

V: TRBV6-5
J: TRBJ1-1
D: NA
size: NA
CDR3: CASSWLGGVNTEAFF
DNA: TGTGCCAGCAGTTGGTTAGGGGGTGTTAACACTGAAGCTTTCTTT

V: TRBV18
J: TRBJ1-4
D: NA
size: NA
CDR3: CASSPRRQDNEKLFF
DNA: TGTGCCAGCTCACCCAGGAGACAGGATAATGAAAAACTGTTTTTT

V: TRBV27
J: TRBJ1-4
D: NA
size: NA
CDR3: CASRPQVNYGEKLFF
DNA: TGTGCCAGCAGGCCACAGGTCAACTATGGTGAAAAACTGTTTTTT

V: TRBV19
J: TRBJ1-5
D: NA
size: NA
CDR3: CASSIIPVWNQPQHF
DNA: TGTGCCAGTAGTATTATTCCGGTTTGGAATCAGCCCCAGCATTTT

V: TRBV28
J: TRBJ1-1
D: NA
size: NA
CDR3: CASNLLGTEAFF
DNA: TGTGCCAGCAACCTCCTAGGGACTGAAGCTTTCTTT

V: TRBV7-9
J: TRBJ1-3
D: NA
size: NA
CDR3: CASSLGGALSSGNTIYF
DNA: TGTGCCAGCAGCTTAGGGGGGGCCTTAAGCTCTGGAAACACCATATATTTT

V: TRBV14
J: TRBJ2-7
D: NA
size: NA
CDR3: CASSQVSQHYEQYF
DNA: TGTGCCAGCAGCCAAGTGAGTCAACACTACGAGCAGTACTTC

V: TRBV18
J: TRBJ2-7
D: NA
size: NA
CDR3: CASSPQAIRTPYEQYF
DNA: TGTGCCAGCTCACCACAAGCTATACGGACCCCCTACGAGCAGTACTTC

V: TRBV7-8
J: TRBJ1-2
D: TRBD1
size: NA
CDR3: CASSFAAGTGGGYTF
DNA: TGTGCCAGCAGCTTCGCGGCGGGGACAGGGGGTGGCTACACCTTC

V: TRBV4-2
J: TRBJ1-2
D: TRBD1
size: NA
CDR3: CASSQDPLQGRIYGYTF
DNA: TGTGCCAGCAGCCAAGATCCTTTACAGGGGAGGATCTATGGCTACACCTTC

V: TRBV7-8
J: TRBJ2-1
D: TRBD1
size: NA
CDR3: CASSLGKGARDEQFF
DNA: TGTGCCAGCAGCTTAGGAAAGGGGGCTAGGGATGAGCAGTTCTTC

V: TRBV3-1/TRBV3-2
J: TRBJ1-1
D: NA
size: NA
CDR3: CASSQGAGPGTEAFF
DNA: TGTGCCAGCAGCCAGGGGGCTGGGCCAGGCACTGAAGCTTTCTTT

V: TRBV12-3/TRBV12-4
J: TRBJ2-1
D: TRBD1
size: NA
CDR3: CASGQGYNEQFF
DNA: TGTGCCAGCGGACAGGGATACAATGAGCAGTTCTTC

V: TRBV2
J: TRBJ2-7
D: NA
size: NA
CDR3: CASSEYYEQYF
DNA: TGTGCCAGCAGTGAATACTACGAGCAGTACTTC

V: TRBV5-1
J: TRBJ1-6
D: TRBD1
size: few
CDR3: CASSLRTGEGSPLHF
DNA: TGCGCCAGCAGCTTGAGGACAGGGGAGGGTTCACCCCTCCACTTT

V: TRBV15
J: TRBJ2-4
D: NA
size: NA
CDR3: CATAGQFSKNIQYF
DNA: TGTGCCACCGCGGGACAGTTTTCCAAAAACATTCAGTACTTC

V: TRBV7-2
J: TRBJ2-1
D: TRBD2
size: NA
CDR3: CASSFSGADRQFF
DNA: TGTGCCAGCAGCTTTAGCGGGGCGGATCGGCAGTTCTTC

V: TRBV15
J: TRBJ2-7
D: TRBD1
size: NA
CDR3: CATSRAGTGAYEQYF
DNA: TGTGCCACCAGCAGAGCCGGGACAGGGGCCTACGAGCAGTACTTC

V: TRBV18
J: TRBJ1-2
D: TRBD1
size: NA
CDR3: CASSQDRDYGYTF
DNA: TGTGCCAGCTCACAGGACAGGGACTATGGCTACACCTTC

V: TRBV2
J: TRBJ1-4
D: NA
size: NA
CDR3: CASSPNRSVEKLFF
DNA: TGTGCCAGCAGTCCCAACAGGTCTGTTGAAAAACTGTTTTTT

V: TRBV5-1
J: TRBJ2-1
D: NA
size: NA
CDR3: CASRGDFSYNEQFF
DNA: TGCGCCAGCAGAGGGGACTTCTCCTACAATGAGCAGTTCTTC

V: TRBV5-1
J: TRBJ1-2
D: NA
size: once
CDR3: CASSLAGIYGYTF
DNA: TGCGCCAGCAGCTTGGCTGGGATCTATGGCTACACCTTC

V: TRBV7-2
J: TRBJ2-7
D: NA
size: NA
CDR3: CASSLELADEQYF
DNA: TGTGCCAGCAGCTTAGAACTAGCCGACGAGCAGTACTTC

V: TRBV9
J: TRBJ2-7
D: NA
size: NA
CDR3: CASSVAVDSHYEQYF
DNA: TGTGCCAGCAGCGTAGCTGTCGACAGCCACTACGAGCAGTACTTC

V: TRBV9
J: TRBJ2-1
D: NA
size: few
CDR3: CASSASGSGQFF
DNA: TGTGCCAGCAGCGCCTCAGGGAGCGGGCAGTTCTTC

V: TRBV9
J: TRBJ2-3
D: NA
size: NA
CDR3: CASSTSAGTSTDTQYF
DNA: TGTGCCAGCAGTACCTCCGCGGGCACTAGCACAGATACGCAGTATTTT

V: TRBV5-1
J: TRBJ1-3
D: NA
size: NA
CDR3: CASSPTDDSGNTIYF
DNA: TGCGCCAGCAGCCCTACAGACGACTCTGGAAACACCATATATTTT

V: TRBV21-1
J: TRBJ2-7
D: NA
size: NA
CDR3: CASSKGDRREIYEQYF
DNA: TGTGCCAGCAGCAAAGGGGACAGGAGAGAAATTTACGAGCAGTACTTC

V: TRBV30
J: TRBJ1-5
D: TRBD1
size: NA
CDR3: CAWKSAHTGANQPQHF
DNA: TGTGCCTGGAAATCGGCACACACAGGGGCAAATCAGCCCCAGCATTTT

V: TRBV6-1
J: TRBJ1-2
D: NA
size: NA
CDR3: CASSPPMGNYGYTF
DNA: TGTGCCAGCAGTCCCCCGATGGGGAACTATGGCTACACCTTC

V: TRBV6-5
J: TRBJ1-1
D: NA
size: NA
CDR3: CASSRDTEAFF
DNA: TGTGCCAGCAGCCGAGACACTGAAGCTTTCTTT

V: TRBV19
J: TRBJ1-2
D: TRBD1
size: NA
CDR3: CASSETGSYGYTF
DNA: TGTGCCAGTAGCGAGACAGGGAGCTATGGCTACACCTTC

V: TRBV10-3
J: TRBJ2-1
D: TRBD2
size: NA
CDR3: CAISESSLAGGPRYNEQFF
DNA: TGTGCCATCAGTGAGTCGAGTTTAGCGGGGGGGCCACGGTACAATGAGCAGTTCTTC

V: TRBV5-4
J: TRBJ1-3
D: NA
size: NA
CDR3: CASSLVGGSGNTIYF
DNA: TGTGCCAGCAGCTTGGTAGGCGGCTCTGGAAACACCATATATTTT

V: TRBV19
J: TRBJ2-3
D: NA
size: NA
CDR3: CASRKSLTDTQYF
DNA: TGTGCCAGTAGAAAGTCCCTCACAGATACGCAGTATTTT

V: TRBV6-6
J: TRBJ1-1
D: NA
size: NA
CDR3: CASSPVNTEAFF
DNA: TGTGCCAGCAGTCCTGTCAACACTGAAGCTTTCTTT

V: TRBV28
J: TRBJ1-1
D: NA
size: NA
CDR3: CASSLAELGYTEAFF
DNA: TGTGCCAGCAGTTTGGCGGAGCTTGGTTACACTGAAGCTTTCTTT

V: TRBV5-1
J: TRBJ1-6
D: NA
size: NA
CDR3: CASRSSQDSPLHF
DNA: TGCGCCAGCAGGTCATCACAGGATTCACCCCTCCACTTT

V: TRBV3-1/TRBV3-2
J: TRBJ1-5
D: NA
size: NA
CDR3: CASSQDPAYQPQHF
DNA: TGTGCCAGCAGCCAAGATCCAGCATATCAGCCCCAGCATTTT

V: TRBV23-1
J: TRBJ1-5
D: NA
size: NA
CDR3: CASSPKGRHSNQPQHF
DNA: TGCGCCAGCAGTCCCAAAGGGAGGCATAGCAATCAGCCCCAGCATTTT

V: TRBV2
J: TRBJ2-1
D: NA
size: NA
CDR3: CASSGVAGNWTYNEQFF
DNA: TGTGCCAGCAGTGGGGTTGCGGGGAACTGGACATACAATGAGCAGTTCTTC

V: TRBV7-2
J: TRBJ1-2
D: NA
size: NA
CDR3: CASSSPGKGDYGYTF
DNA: TGTGCCAGCAGCTCACCCGGAAAAGGGGACTATGGCTACACCTTC

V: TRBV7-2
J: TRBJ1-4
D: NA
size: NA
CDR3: CASSSVGAGLFEKLFF
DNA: TGTGCCAGCAGCTCCGTCGGGGCAGGGTTGTTCGAAAAACTGTTTTTT

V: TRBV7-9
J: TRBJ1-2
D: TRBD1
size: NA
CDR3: CASSLAGGDRRGGYTF
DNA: TGTGCCAGCAGCTTGGCCGGAGGGGACAGGCGTGGTGGCTACACCTTC

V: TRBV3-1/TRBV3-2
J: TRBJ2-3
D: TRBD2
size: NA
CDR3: CASSQSDGAGGLDTQYF
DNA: TGTGCCAGCAGCCAATCCGACGGGGCGGGGGGGCTAGATACGCAGTATTTT